This section outlines one T cell receptor (beta chain) sequence together with its context. This sample stems from a study of OX40 agonist ivuxolimab in advanced cancers. The CDR3 totals 14 residues. From germline, CDR1 is SEHNR and CDR2 FQNEAQ (reference sequence). V lost 2 bases and J lost 5, with 12 bases in between. Libraries were prepared by immunoSEQ multiplex PCR; TCRdb keeps only in-frame clonotypes and omits some of them. The data show around 60,000 clones, 70% to 85% seen once. This receptor was obtained from an adult with an advanced solid tumor such as melanoma, head and neck, liver or kidney cancer. The chain combines TRBV7-9 with TRBJ1-1; possible D gene TRBD1, 6 bases. The source material was CD4+ or CD8+ T cells sorted from blood, sampled in a trial of the OX40 agonist ivuxolimab. The CDR3 nucleotides are TGTGCCAGCAGCTTATTCGGGGGCAGGACTGAAGCTTTCTTT. It codes for CASSLFGGRTEAFF.